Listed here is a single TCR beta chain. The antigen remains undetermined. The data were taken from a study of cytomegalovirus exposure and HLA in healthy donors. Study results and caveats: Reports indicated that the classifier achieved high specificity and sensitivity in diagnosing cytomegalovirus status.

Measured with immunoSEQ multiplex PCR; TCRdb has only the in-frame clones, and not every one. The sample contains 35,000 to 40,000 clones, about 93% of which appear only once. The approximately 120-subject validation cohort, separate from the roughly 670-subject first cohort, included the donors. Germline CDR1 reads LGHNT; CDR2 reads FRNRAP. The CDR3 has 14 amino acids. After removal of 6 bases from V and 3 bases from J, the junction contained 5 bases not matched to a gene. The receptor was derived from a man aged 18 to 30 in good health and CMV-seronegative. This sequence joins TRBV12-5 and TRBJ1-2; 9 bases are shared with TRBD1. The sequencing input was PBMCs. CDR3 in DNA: TGTGCTAGTGGCAAACAGGGGGCGGACTATGGCTACACCTTC. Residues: CASGKQGADYGYTF. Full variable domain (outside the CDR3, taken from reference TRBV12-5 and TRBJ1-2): DARVTQTPRHKVTEMGQEVTMRCQPILGHNTVFWYRQTMMQGLELLAYFRNRAPLDDSGMPKDRFSAEMPDATLATLKIQPSEPRDSAVYFCASGKQGADYGYTFGSGTRLTVV.